These 14 T cell receptor beta chains were sequenced from one sample in a study of T cell repertoires in cytomegalovirus infection. TCRdb independently ran MiXCR on the reads; one entry per CDR3 protein. The sample has about 920,000 distinct CDR3 sequences; 31% are singletons. No antigen is known for these receptors. The specimen was cultured CD8+ T cells from PBMCs, collected from culture after CMV antigen stimulation. Every receptor here comes from a human donor in good health (CMV status not recorded). Some clones in this sample may be carry-over from other donors' samples.

V and J are TRBV10-3 and TRBJ1-1; TRBD1 is a possible D gene (5 bases). The V end was cut by 1 base, the J end by 8 bases, with 8 bases between. Germline CDR1 ENHRY, CDR2 SYGVKD. CDR3 length equals 12 residues. The CDR3 is CAISEYRGEAFF. The CDR3 coding sequence is TGTGCCATCAGTGAGTACCGGGGCGAAGCTTTCTTT.

V and J are TRBV7-6 and TRBJ2-1, with TRBD1 as a possible D gene (6 bases). The CDR3 is 16 residues long. Germline CDR1 and CDR2: SGHVS and FNYEAQ. V was clipped by 4 bases and J by 3 bases, with 16 bases between them. CDR3 amino acids: CASSSTGTRVYNEQFF. The CDR3 DNA sequence: TGTGCCAGCAGCTCAACCGGGACAAGGGTCTACAATGAGCAGTTCTTC.

This clonotype has a single count. The rearrangement joins TRBV10-3 to TRBJ2-1, with D perhaps TRBD1 (7 bases). Trimming left V 2 bases short and J 6 bases short, with 17 bases between. The CDR3 spans 16 residues. CDR1 ENHRY and CDR2 SYGVKD come from the germline V gene. CDR3 residues: CAISEKVQGRLNEQFF. The CDR3 DNA follows: TGTGCCATCAGTGAGAAGGTACAGGGGAGGCTCAATGAGCAGTTCTTC.

This clonotype turned up a few times. It may be a read error: a sequence one base away is much more abundant. The chain uses TRBV7-9 and TRBJ2-1; tentatively, D is TRBD1 (5 bases). The CDR3 has 11 amino acids. Trimming removed 4 bases from V and 10 bases from J, with 8 bases in between. In germline, CDR1 is SEHNR, CDR2 FQNEAQ (reference sequence). CDR3 residues: CASSSAGEQFF. In DNA, the CDR3 is TGTGCCAGCAGCTCAGCAGGGGAGCAGTTCTTC.

This CDR3 is CASSPFLAGGYNEQFF. CDR3 sequence (DNA): TGCGCCAGCAGCCCATTTCTAGCGGGGGGGTACAATGAGCAGTTCTTC. The chain combines TRBV5-1 with TRBJ2-1; TRBD2 aligns across 12 bases. The CDR3 has 16 residues. V was clipped by 4 bases and J by 4 bases; unmatched bases: 6. From germline, CDR1 is SGHRS and CDR2 YFSETQ.

This clonotype has only a few counts. The chain is built from TRBV6-1 and TRBJ2-1, with D uncertain. V was shortened by 8 bases and J by 9 bases, with 5 bases between the two germline ends. The CDR3 is 9 residues long. Germline loops: CDR1 MNHNS, CDR2 SASEGT. In DNA, the CDR3 is TGTGCCAGCGGTAGTGAGCAGTTCTTC. Protein: CASGSEQFF.

A few counts support this clonotype. CDR3 sequence (DNA): TGTGCCAGCAGTTACTCGGGGACAGGGAGCAATCAGCCCCAGCATTTT. It encodes CASSYSGTGSNQPQHF. The chain uses TRBV6-5 and TRBJ1-5; 9 nucleotides align to TRBD1. The trim removed 0 bases at V and 1 base at J, leaving 1 base unmatched. This CDR3 comprises 16 residues. Germline-derived CDR1 and CDR2 are MNHEY and SVGAGI.

V and J are TRBV2 and TRBJ2-1, with TRBD2 as a possible D gene (6 bases). This CDR3 has 12 amino acids. Per germline, CDR1 SNHLY and CDR2 FYNNEI. Trimming shortened V by 7 bases and J by 7 bases, and 11 bases separated the two germline ends. The CDR3 sequence is CASIGTGNEQFF. The DNA for the CDR3 is TGTGCCAGCATAGGGACTGGAAATGAGCAGTTCTTC.

This sequence joins TRBV2 and TRBJ1-4; perhaps TRBD1 as D (5 bases). Trimming removed 7 bases at V and 1 base at J, with 16 bases between. The germline V gene has CDR1 SNHLY and CDR2 FYNNEI. CDR3 length: 16 amino acids. CDR3 region: CASTLGEGRTNEKLFF. As DNA, the CDR3 is TGTGCCAGCACCCTGGGAGAGGGGCGAACTAATGAAAAACTGTTTTTT.

The table lists this clonotype with a few counts. The chain uses TRBV10-3 and TRBJ2-2; D is uncertain. V was trimmed by 8 bases and J by 1 base, leaving 5 bases between them. This CDR3 spans 12 amino acids. Per the germline V gene, CDR1 is ENHRY and CDR2 is SYGVKD. The CDR3 region has the DNA TGTGCCATCCGCCTGAACACCGGGGAGCTGTTTTTT. It yields the protein CAIRLNTGELFF.

This clonotype has only a few counts. The rearrangement joins TRBV4-3 to TRBJ2-3; 16 nucleotides line up with TRBD2. Germline-derived CDR1 and CDR2 are LGHNA and YSLEER. This CDR3 region has 20 residues. V was clipped by 5 bases and J by 5 bases; unmatched bases: 16. The CDR3, as DNA: TGCGCCAGCAGCAGACAACCGGGACTAGCGGGGGGGCCCGAAGGAGATACGCAGTATTTT. Translating gives CASSRQPGLAGGPEGDTQYF.

This clonotype has more than one count but fewer than ten. This chain connects TRBV10-3 to TRBJ2-3, with TRBD2 as a possible D gene (6 bases). The CDR3 is made up of 10 amino acids. Between the trimmed V and J ends, which lost 11 bases and 6 bases, there was a span of 9 bases. Germline-derived CDR1 and CDR2 are ENHRY and SYGVKD. In nucleotides, the CDR3 is TGTGCCGTTGGGGGGGATACGCAGTATTTT. This codes for CAVGGDTQYF.

This CDR3 reads CSARAGSGELFF. The CDR3 DNA reads as TGCAGCGCCAGGGCCGGATCCGGGGAGCTGTTTTTT. This chain uses TRBV29-1 with TRBJ2-2; the D gene is possibly TRBD1 (5 bases). Trimming took 7 bases from V and 6 from J, leaving 12 bases between them. Germline loops: CDR1 SQVTM, CDR2 ANQGSEA. The CDR3 sequence is 12 residues long.

This clonotype appeared a few times. The gene calls are TRBV7-9 and TRBJ2-7; 9 nucleotides align to TRBD2. Per germline, CDR1 SEHNR and CDR2 FQNEAQ (reference sequence). The CDR3 covers 14 residues. The ends lost 5 bases at V and 3 bases at J; junction bases unmatched: 5. The CDR3: CASSAGGAGYEQYF. The CDR3 region has the DNA TGTGCCAGCAGCGCGGGAGGGGCCGGCTACGAGCAGTACTTC.